The 12 T cell receptor beta chains reported below all come from one sample, sequenced in a study of cytomegalovirus exposure and HLA in healthy donors. The PCR employed 60 Vbeta primers together with 13 Jbeta primers. Libraries were prepared by immunoSEQ multiplex PCR; TCRdb keeps only in-frame clonotypes and omits some of them. This table holds 65,000 to 90,000 clones, approximately 78% found once. Sequenced material: PBMCs. These receptors were collected from a man between 18 and 29 years old in good health and CMV-seronegative.

The V call is TRBV9, the J call TRBJ2-3; 10 bases are shared with TRBD2. CDR3 size: 17 residues. Per germline, CDR1 SGDLS and CDR2 YYNGEE. Trimming removed 3 bases from V and 2 bases from J; junction bases left unmatched: 9. The CDR3 region has the DNA TGTGCCAGCAGCGGAGGGGATAGCGGGGGGCACACAGATACGCAGTATTTT. It codes for CASSGGDSGGHTDTQYF.

As to this clone: An end of the junction differs from the germline gene, which may be a read error. This sequence joins TRBV7-7 and TRBJ1-1, with D hard to call. Germline CDR1 and CDR2: SSHAT and FNYEAQ (reference sequence). The CDR3 has 15 amino acids. This CDR3 is CASSPLGGVNTEAFF. The CDR3 DNA sequence: TGTGCTAGCAGCCCCCTGGGCGGGGTGAACACTGAAGCTTTCTTT.

The gene calls are TRBV27 and TRBJ2-1; the match to TRBD2 covers 8 bases. The CDR3 spans 15 residues. Germline V gene sequence: CDR1 MNHEY, CDR2 SMNVEV (reference sequence). J gave up 4 bases and V 2 bases, and 4 bases lay outside the gene matches. CDR3 in amino acids: CASSLIAGYYNEQFF. The CDR3 coding sequence is TGTGCCAGCAGTTTAATAGCGGGATATTACAATGAGCAGTTCTTC.

This chain connects TRBV5-1 to TRBJ2-7; tentatively, D is TRBD1 (6 bases). The CDR3 contains 13 residues. V lost 5 bases and J 4 bases, leaving 13 bases between the germline ends. Germline CDR1 SGHRS, CDR2 YFSETQ. CDR3 bases: TGCGCCAGCAGTGGTACAGGGAAGTACGAGCAGTACTTC. Its protein is CASSGTGKYEQYF.

This chain links TRBV9 with TRBJ1-1; D not resolved. This CDR3 comprises 16 residues. V lost 4 bases and J 1 base, leaving 17 bases between the germline ends. Germline CDR1 and CDR2: SGDLS and YYNGEE. CDR3 sequence: CASSLKPNHGNTEAFF. The CDR3 DNA follows: TGTGCCAGCAGCCTAAAGCCCAACCATGGGAACACTGAAGCTTTCTTT.

The chain has TRBV13 and TRBJ2-7, with 7 bases matching TRBD1. In germline, CDR1 is PRHDT, CDR2 FYEKMQ (reference sequence). The trim removed 5 bases at V and 1 base at J, leaving 5 bases unmatched. The CDR3 loop spans 14 amino acids. This CDR3 is CASSPRDRSYEQYF. For the CDR3, the DNA is TGTGCCAGCAGCCCAAGGGACAGATCCTACGAGCAGTACTTC.

In the case of this clone: The germline gene is not matched at one end of the junction; a read error may be the cause. V gene TRBV9 combines with J gene TRBJ2-3; 13 bases are a match to TRBD2. From germline, CDR1 is SGDLS and CDR2 YYNGEE. The CDR3 runs to 17 residues. In DNA, the CDR3 is TGTGTCAGCAGCGTAGAGGGGGGGACTAGCGGGGCGGATACGCAGTATTTT. Protein product: CVSSVEGGTSGADTQYF.

The rearrangement joins TRBV9 to TRBJ1-2, with 7 bases lining up with TRBD1. Unmatched junction bases numbered 7, after V lost 7 bases and J lost 4 bases. In germline, CDR1 is SGDLS, CDR2 YYNGEE. This CDR3 is 13 amino acids long. The CDR3 DNA reads TGTGCCAGCCGATCGGGACAGATCTATGGCTACACCTTC. Protein: CASRSGQIYGYTF. The full variable domain, its missing parts supplied by reference TRBV9 and TRBJ1-2, is DSGVTQTPKHLITATGQRVTLRCSPRSGDLSVYWYQQSLDQGLQFLIQYYNGEERAKGNILERFSAQQFPDLHSELNLSSLELGDSALYFCASRSGQIYGYTFGSGTRLTVV.

The V call is TRBV18, the J call TRBJ2-2; perhaps TRBD1 as D (5 bases). Germline V CDR1 and CDR2: KGHSH, LQKENI. Trimming took off 2 bases at V and 5 bases at J, with 15 bases between the two ends. The CDR3 length is 16 residues. In DNA, the CDR3 is TGTGCCAGCTCACCATGGGGCTTAGGTTGGACCGGGGAGCTGTTTTTT. Encoded protein: CASSPWGLGWTGELFF. The variable domain in full, with the rest retrieved from reference TRBV18 and TRBJ2-2, is NAGVMQNPRHLVRRRGQEARLRCSPMKGHSHVYWYRQLPEEGLKFMVYLQKENIIDESGMPKERFSAEFPKEGPSILRIQQVVRGDSAAYFCASSPWGLGWTGELFFGEGSRLTVL.

The rearrangement joins TRBV7-2 to TRBJ1-3; D may be TRBD1 (6 bases). Trimming removed 5 bases from V and 0 bases from J, with 14 bases in between. The CDR3 consists of 16 residues. Per the germline V gene, CDR1 is SGHTA and CDR2 is FQGNSA. CDR3 residues: CASSISGTHSGNTIYF. In nucleotides, the CDR3 is TGTGCCAGCAGCATTTCCGGGACACACTCTGGAAACACCATATATTTT. Full variable domain (rest looked up from reference TRBV7-2 and TRBJ1-3): GAGVSQSPSNKVTEKGKDVELRCDPISGHTALYWYRQSLGQGLEFLIYFQGNSAPDKSGLPSDRFSAERTGGSVSTLTIQRTQQEDSAVYLCASSISGTHSGNTIYFGEGSWLTVV.

The genes are TRBV7-8 and TRBJ1-5, with a weak D call TRBD1 (6 bases). The CDR3 has 17 amino acids. Deletions cut 5 bases from V and 0 bases from J, with 17 bases between. The germline V gene has CDR1 SGHVS and CDR2 FQNEAQ. This CDR3 reads CASSHMGATYSNQPQHF. CDR3 nucleotide sequence: TGTGCCAGCAGCCATATGGGGGCTACCTATAGCAATCAGCCCCAGCATTTT.

In its sample, this clone was seen a few times. This chain uses TRBV6-6 with TRBJ1-6, with 8 bases matching TRBD1. Germline V gives CDR1 MNHNY, CDR2 SVGAGI (reference sequence). This CDR3 contains 15 residues. The V gene end was trimmed by 6 bases and the J gene end by 8 bases; junction bases not matched to a gene: 9. In DNA, the CDR3 is TGTGCCAGCAGCCTTGGACAGGGCTTTGATTCACCCCTCCACTTT. Amino acids: CASSLGQGFDSPLHF.